A selection of T cell receptor beta chains follows, all from one sample in a study of T cell responses to AZD1222 COVID-19 vaccine. Libraries were prepared by immunoSEQ multiplex PCR; TCRdb keeps only in-frame clonotypes and omits some of them. The sample yields 120,000 to 150,000 clones, approximately 91% seen once. The sequencing used peripheral blood, collected on day 0 of AZD1222 vaccination. Source of these receptors: an adult in good health. The CDR3 runs from the conserved cysteine through the conserved F or W. D genes are given only for firm matches.

v_call	d_call	j_call	cdr3_nt	cdr3_aa
TRBV5-1	.	TRBJ1-4	TGCGCCAGCAGCTTCATCGGATGGGGGAATGAAAAACTGTTTTTT	CASSFIGWGNEKLFF
TRBV5-1	TRBD1	TRBJ1-4	TGCGCCAGCAGCCCTCGGACAGGGGAGCACGAAAAACTGTTTTTT	CASSPRTGEHEKLFF
TRBV4-1	.	TRBJ1-4	TGCGCCAGCAGCCAAGATCTCGGCAGGGTAACCGGGACTAATGAAAAACTGTTTTTT	CASSQDLGRVTGTNEKLFF
TRBV5-1	.	TRBJ2-6	TGCGCCAGCAGCTTGACAGGGTCGCGGTCCTCTGGGGCCAACGTCCTGACTTTC	CASSLTGSRSSGANVLTF
TRBV6-5	.	TRBJ2-7	TGTGCCAGCAGTCTCTCGGGACACGGTTCCGAGCAGTACTTC	CASSLSGHGSEQYF
TRBV28	.	TRBJ1-2	TGTGCCAGCAGTCTATTGTCGGGTAACTATGGCTACACCTTC	CASSLLSGNYGYTF
TRBV7-8	TRBD1	TRBJ2-5	TGTGCCAGCAGCTCAAATACAGGGGACAAAGAGACCCAGTACTTC	CASSSNTGDKETQYF
TRBV7-9	.	TRBJ2-7	TGTGCCAGCAGCCCCGGGACGTCCAACTACGAGCAGTACTTC	CASSPGTSNYEQYF
TRBV3-1/TRBV3-2	.	TRBJ1-6	TGTGCCAGCAGCCAAGTTCTTGGGGGGGATTCACCCCTCCACTTT	CASSQVLGGDSPLHF
TRBV4-2	.	TRBJ2-2	TGTGCCAGCAGCCAAGACAGATGGAACACCGGGGAGCTGTTTTTT	CASSQDRWNTGELFF
TRBV18	TRBD1	TRBJ2-7	TGTGCCAGCACCCCGGACAGGGGAAGAGGCGAGCAGTACTTC	CASTPDRGRGEQYF
TRBV11-2	.	TRBJ2-2	TGTGCCAGCAGCTTTTATGGGGATGCCGGGGAGCTGTTTTTT	CASSFYGDAGELFF
TRBV5-6	.	TRBJ2-5	TGTGCCAGCAGCTTGCCCTCTTGGGACACCCAAGAGACCCAGTACTTC	CASSLPSWDTQETQYF
TRBV7-2	TRBD1	TRBJ1-3	TGTGCCAGCAGCCAAGACAGGGCGGGAAACACCATATATTTT	CASSQDRAGNTIYF
TRBV10-1	.	TRBJ2-1	TGCGCCAGGACAGGGGAGGGAGGGAATGAGCAGTTCTTC	CARTGEGGNEQFF
TRBV7-2	.	TRBJ2-3	TGTGCCAGCAGTCTACAGGGATACGGGGATACGCAGTATTTT	CASSLQGYGDTQYF
TRBV5-1	TRBD1	TRBJ2-1	TGCGCCAGCGCCAGGGCGGGACAGGGTTACAATGAGCAGTTCTTC	CASARAGQGYNEQFF
TRBV25-1	TRBD1	TRBJ2-7	TGTGCCAGTGCGACAGGGGGAAACTACGAGCAGTACTTC	CASATGGNYEQYF
TRBV7-2	TRBD1	TRBJ2-3	TGTGCCAGCAGCTCGAACAGGGGACGCACAGATACGCAGTATTTT	CASSSNRGRTDTQYF
TRBV4-1	.	TRBJ1-1	TGCGCCAGCAGCCAGACCGGGACGAACACTGAAGCTTTCTTT	CASSQTGTNTEAFF
TRBV7-9	.	TRBJ2-1	TGTGCCAGCAGCCGAGGAGGTTACAATGAGCAGTTCTTC	CASSRGGYNEQFF
TRBV19	.	TRBJ1-2	TGTGCCAGTAGTATATATACCCCACAGACTGGGGTCGGCTACACCTTC	CASSIYTPQTGVGYTF
TRBV7-3	.	TRBJ1-6	TGTGCCAGCAGCCGGGCCAATAATTCACCCCTCCACTTT	CASSRANNSPLHF
TRBV27	.	TRBJ1-2	TGTGCCAGCAGTTTATCCCACAGCTATGGCTACACCTTC	CASSLSHSYGYTF
TRBV6-5	TRBD1	TRBJ1-2	TGTGCCAGCAGTTCGCACATCGGGGACAGGAACTATGGCTACACCTTC	CASSSHIGDRNYGYTF
TRBV9	.	TRBJ2-5	TGTGCCAGCACCAACCCCACCCGGGTGGCTCGGGAAACCCAGTACTTC	CASTNPTRVARETQYF
TRBV7-9	TRBD1	TRBJ1-6	TGTGCCAGCAGCTTAGAGTTGGGACAGGGGACATCTCCCCTCCACTTT	CASSLELGQGTSPLHF
TRBV10-3	.	TRBJ2-5	TGTGCCATCAGTGTCGGGACCGGGACGAAGGGGGGAAACCCCCAAGAGACCCAGTACTTC	CAISVGTGTKGGNPQETQYF
TRBV28	TRBD1	TRBJ1-5	TGTGCCAGCAGTTTAGAAATGACAGGGTTAAAGCCCCAGCATTTT	CASSLEMTGLKPQHF
TRBV6-5	.	TRBJ1-1	TGTGCCACCACCGGACCGTTAGGGAACACTGAAGCTTTCTTT	CATTGPLGNTEAFF
TRBV3-1/TRBV3-2	.	TRBJ2-3	TGTGCCAGCAGCCAACTCGAGCGGAGCTCCGGTACGCAGTATTTT	CASSQLERSSGTQYF
TRBV10-3	.	TRBJ1-2	TGTGCCATCAGTGCCCAGGGCGCGGCTGGCTACACCTTC	CAISAQGAAGYTF
TRBV6-1	TRBD1	TRBJ1-1	TGTGCCAGCAGTGACCAGACAGGGGGGAACACTGAAGCTTTCTTT	CASSDQTGGNTEAFF
TRBV7-2	.	TRBJ2-1	TGTGCCAGCAGCTTAGCAGACCTAGCGAATGAGCAGTTCTTC	CASSLADLANEQFF
TRBV6-5	.	TRBJ2-1	TGTGCCAGCATAAGGGGACGGGGCTCCTACAATGAGCAGTTCTTC	CASIRGRGSYNEQFF
TRBV27	.	TRBJ1-2	TGTGCCAGCAGTTTAGGGATGGGCTATGGCTACACCTTC	CASSLGMGYGYTF
TRBV4-1	.	TRBJ2-2	TGCGCCAGCAGCCCCCCCAGGAGCGGATGGAACGGGGAGCTGTTTTTT	CASSPPRSGWNGELFF